This T cell receptor beta chain is drawn from a study of T-cell memory formation after mild COVID-19. CDR1 and CDR2 from the germline V gene are SEHNR and FQNEAQ (reference sequence). The germline V and J ends were trimmed by 7 bases and 4 bases, with 17 bases remaining between them. The CDR3 length is 14 residues. Each CDR3 protein gets one entry after TCRdb re-called the 5' RACE reads with MiXCR. The table lists roughly 580,000 distinct CDR3 sequences, roughly 18% of them singletons. The sequencing sample was made of PBMCs or a T cell subset sorted from them (not recorded which). The V and J genes are TRBV7-9 and TRBJ2-7; the D is unclear. The clonotype was recovered from an adult woman who had mild COVID-19 (a few samples of this study predate the infection). Cell type and time point are not known. CDR3 sequence (DNA): TGTGCCAGCACCCCCCCGTCAGCCGTTTACGAGCAGTACTTC. Its translation is CASTPPSAVYEQYF.